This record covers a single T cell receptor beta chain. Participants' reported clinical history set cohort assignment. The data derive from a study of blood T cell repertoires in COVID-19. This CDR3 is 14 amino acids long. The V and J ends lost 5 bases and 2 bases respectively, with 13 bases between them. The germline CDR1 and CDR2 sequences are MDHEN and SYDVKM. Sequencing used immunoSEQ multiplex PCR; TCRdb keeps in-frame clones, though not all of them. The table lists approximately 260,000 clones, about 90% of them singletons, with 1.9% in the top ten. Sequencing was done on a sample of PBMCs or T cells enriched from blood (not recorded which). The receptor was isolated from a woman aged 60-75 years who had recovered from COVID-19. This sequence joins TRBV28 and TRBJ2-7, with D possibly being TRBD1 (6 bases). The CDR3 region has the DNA TGTGCCAGCAGTCCCAACAGGGCTCCCTACGAGCAGTACTTC. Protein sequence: CASSPNRAPYEQYF.